The 17 T cell receptor beta chains below come from one sample, sequenced in a study of shared clonotypes between healthy human individuals. The method was immunoSEQ multiplex PCR; TCRdb's version includes in-frame clones alone and lacks a portion of them. The table shows over 95,000 clones, with under 70% occurring only once. Sequencing input: memory CD8+ T cells sorted from blood. Described subset: CD45RO+ cells pooled with CCR7-negative TemRA cells. The receptors come from a woman aged 25 to 39 in good health.

The rearrangement uses TRBV4-1 and TRBJ1-2; D might be TRBD1 (5 bases). Germline CDR1 reads MGHRA; CDR2 reads YSYEKL. The CDR3 runs to 15 residues. Trimming took off 0 bases at V and 4 bases at J, with 12 bases between the two ends. Here the CDR3 reads CASSQDRRGGYGYTF. As DNA, the CDR3 is TGCGCCAGCAGCCAAGATCGTAGGGGAGGCTATGGCTACACCTTC.

This rearrangement joins TRBV6-6 to TRBJ2-2; 10 bases are shared with TRBD2. In germline, CDR1 is MNHNY, CDR2 SVGAGI (reference sequence). After removal of 5 bases from V and 6 bases from J, the junction contained 6 bases not matched to a gene. The CDR3 is 15 amino acids. Here the CDR3 reads CASSETSGSPGELFF. The DNA for the CDR3 is TGTGCCAGCAGTGAGACTAGCGGGTCCCCCGGGGAGCTGTTTTTT.

In this sample, this clone turned up a few times. The rearrangement uses TRBV5-4 and TRBJ2-2; D not certain. Germline V gene lookup returns CDR1 SGHNT and CDR2 YYREEE (reference sequence). The CDR3 covers 16 residues. The V and J ends lost 3 bases and 5 bases respectively, with 17 bases between them. The CDR3 reads CASSSLSRDITGELFF. For the CDR3, the DNA is TGTGCCAGCAGCTCACTATCAAGAGACATTACCGGGGAGCTGTTTTTT.

A note on this clone: Different DNA sequences within this sample yield the same CDR3. The rearrangement uses TRBV5-1 and TRBJ2-1, with 7 bases that match TRBD1. V trimming: 0 bases; J trimming: 3 bases; junction bases outside the gene matches: 3. Germline V gives CDR1 SGHRS, CDR2 YFSETQ. The CDR3 runs 15 residues. The CDR3 here is CASSLASGGYNEQFF. The CDR3 DNA is TGCGCCAGCAGCTTGGCGTCAGGGGGCTACAATGAGCAGTTCTTC.

This chain links TRBV7-2 with TRBJ2-1; D possibly corresponds to TRBD1 (5 bases). From germline, CDR1 is SGHTA and CDR2 FQGNSA. Trimming took 5 bases from V and 0 from J, leaving 11 bases between them. The CDR3 contains 15 residues. CDR3 in DNA: TGTGCCAGCAGCCAACAGGCAGTCTCCTACAATGAGCAGTTCTTC. The encoded protein is CASSQQAVSYNEQFF.

The chain carries TRBV7-9 and TRBJ2-7; the match to TRBD2 covers 11 bases. J was trimmed by 0 bases and V by 5 bases; bases with no gene match: 6. This CDR3 is 16 amino acids long. The germline gives CDR1 SEHNR, CDR2 FQNEAQ (reference sequence). The CDR3 DNA reads as TGTGCCAGCAGCCAAGATGGGACTAGCGGCTCCTACGAGCAGTACTTC. Amino acids: CASSQDGTSGSYEQYF.

The chain combines TRBV5-5 with TRBJ2-7; 8 nucleotides align to TRBD1. V lost 4 bases, J lost 2 bases, and 5 bases stayed unmatched. This CDR3 contains 14 residues. The germline gives CDR1 SGHKS, CDR2 YYEKEE (reference sequence). Here the CDR3 reads CASSMWTGTYEQYF. The CDR3 region has the DNA TGTGCCAGCAGCATGTGGACAGGGACCTACGAGCAGTACTTC.

This sequence joins TRBV19 and TRBJ2-7; 13 positions match TRBD2. The CDR3 covers 14 residues. The germline V gene has CDR1 LNHDA and CDR2 SQIVND (reference sequence). Germline trimming cut 8 bases from V and 7 bases from J; bases unmatched to any gene: 8. The CDR3 sequence is CASRTSGSRWEQYF. The CDR3 DNA follows: TGTGCCAGTCGGACTAGCGGGAGTAGATGGGAGCAGTACTTC.

The rearrangement uses TRBV2 and TRBJ2-1, with TRBD2 identical over 7 bases. This CDR3 has 16 residues. Unmatched junction bases numbered 15, after V lost 4 bases and J lost 9 bases. CDR1 and CDR2 (germline): SNHLY, FYNNEI. The CDR3 coding sequence is TGTGCCAGCAGTGGAGTTCGTGAGACTAGCAGGACTGAGCAGTTCTTC. This codes for CASSGVRETSRTEQFF.

J is TRBJ1-3 and V is TRBV28; unclear D gene. The CDR3 has 12 residues. Germline loops: CDR1 MDHEN, CDR2 SYDVKM. V lost 3 bases, J lost 1 base, and 1 base lay in between. This chain's CDR3 is CASSLSGNTIYF. The CDR3, as DNA: TGTGCCAGCAGTTTGTCTGGAAACACCATATATTTT.

The V and J genes are TRBV7-6 and TRBJ2-5, with a tentative D call TRBD1 (6 bases). The germline V gene encodes CDR1 SGHVS and CDR2 FNYEAQ. The CDR3 consists of 13 residues. Trimming shortened V by 4 bases and J by 5 bases, and 11 bases separated the two germline ends. This CDR3 reads CASSYNRAETQYF. CDR3 sequence (DNA): TGTGCCAGCAGCTACAACAGGGCGGAGACCCAGTACTTC.

This clone was found many times. The chain couples TRBV28 to TRBJ2-7; 10 nucleotides align to TRBD2. Losses at the gene ends were 4 bases for V and 5 bases for J; bases not matched to a gene: 5. The CDR3 length is 14 residues. Per germline, CDR1 MDHEN and CDR2 SYDVKM. CDR3 nucleotide sequence: TGTGCCAGCAGTTACGGGACTAGCGTACACGAGCAGTACTTC. Translated, it gives CASSYGTSVHEQYF.

The chain is built from TRBV13 and TRBJ1-3, with TRBD1 matching 7 bases. Unmatched junction bases numbered 5, after V lost 5 bases and J lost 4 bases. Germline V gives CDR1 PRHDT, CDR2 FYEKMQ (reference sequence). This CDR3 region has 14 residues. The CDR3 DNA is TGTGCCAGCAGCAGAGGGACAGAAGGAAACACCATATATTTT. Amino acid sequence: CASSRGTEGNTIYF.

This sequence joins TRBV9 and TRBJ1-2; TRBD1 agrees at 11 bases. V lost 3 bases to trimming and J lost 0 bases; unmatched junction nucleotides: 4. Germline CDR1 is SGDLS and CDR2 is YYNGEE. The CDR3 sequence is 16 residues long. CDR3: CASSGRDRGTNYGYTF. CDR3 DNA: TGTGCCAGCAGCGGCCGGGACAGGGGGACTAACTATGGCTACACCTTC.

The chain combines TRBV27 with TRBJ2-7, with D maybe TRBD1 (5 bases). Germline assignment: CDR1 MNHEY and CDR2 SMNVEV (reference sequence). Trimming stripped 3 bases from V and 0 bases from J, with 12 bases between. The CDR3 runs to 15 residues. CDR3 sequence reads: CASSFQGSSSYEQYF. The CDR3 region has the DNA TGTGCCAGCAGTTTCCAGGGTTCGAGCTCCTACGAGCAGTACTTC.

The chain uses TRBV4-1 and TRBJ1-1; possibly TRBD1 for D (6 bases). This CDR3 spans 14 amino acids. V lost 3 bases to trimming and J lost 8 bases, with 16 bases between them. Germline assignment: CDR1 MGHRA and CDR2 YSYEKL. The CDR3 DNA follows: TGCGCCAGCAGCCACACCGACAGGTTAGGAGAAGCTTTCTTT. Residues: CASSHTDRLGEAFF.

The chain employs TRBV29-1 and TRBJ1-1; 7 bases fit TRBD1. Germline loops: CDR1 SQVTM, CDR2 ANQGSEA. CDR3 size: 12 residues. Trimming removed 4 bases from V and 4 bases from J; junction bases left unmatched: 3. The CDR3 bases are TGCAGCGTTGTGCCAGGGGGCACTGAAGCTTTCTTT. This gives the protein CSVVPGGTEAFF.